This is a list of T cell receptor beta chains from one sample in a study of blood T cell repertoires in COVID-19. TCRdb's table, derived via immunoSEQ multiplex PCR, lists solely in-frame clones and lacks some. Seen here are about 300,000 clones, around 89% observed once, and the top ten hold 1.5% to 2%. Sequencing was performed on peripheral blood. These receptors all stem from a woman in her twenties or thirties with COVID-19, enrolled during active disease. Both conserved end residues are part of each CDR3. D genes are given only for firm matches. Not every row has a clone size; where given, it reads once, few, many or a size class.

J | D | size | V | DNA | CDR3
TRBJ2-3 | . | once | TRBV25-1 | TGTGCCAGCAGTGAAGAGTCGCGGGGTACAGATACGCAGTATTTT | CASSEESRGTDTQYF
TRBJ1-2 | TRBD1 | once | TRBV27 | TGTGCCAGCAGTCTGACAGGGAATGGCTACACCTTC | CASSLTGNGYTF
TRBJ2-5 | . | . | TRBV10-1 | TGCGCCAGCAGCGACACCGGAGGGGAGACCCAGTACTTC | CASSDTGGETQYF
TRBJ1-5 | . | once | TRBV19 | TGTGCCAGTAGAGGCCTTTGGACCCCCACAGGTCAGCCCCAGCATTTT | CASRGLWTPTGQPQHF
TRBJ1-1 | . | . | TRBV27 | TGTGCCAGCAGTTTAACAGGGATGAACACTGAAGCTTTCTTT | CASSLTGMNTEAFF
TRBJ2-3 | . | . | TRBV15 | TGTGCCACCAGCCTTAGCACTAATCTGGATACGCAGTATTTT | CATSLSTNLDTQYF
TRBJ1-2 | . | once | TRBV7-9 | TGTGCCAGCAGCTCAGGAGGGATCTATGGCTACACCTTC | CASSSGGIYGYTF
TRBJ2-3 | TRBD2 | . | TRBV27 | TGTGCCAGCAGTCATACCGGGAGGCCCACAGATACGCAGTATTTT | CASSHTGRPTDTQYF
TRBJ2-7 | . | . | TRBV5-1 | TGCGCCAGCAGCACCTCCGGGAGTCGGAACTACGAGCAGTACTTC | CASSTSGSRNYEQYF
TRBJ2-5 | TRBD2 | . | TRBV11-2 | TGTGCCAGCAGAACCTCCAGCGGGGGGGGTCGAGAGACCCAGTACTTC | CASRTSSGGGRETQYF
TRBJ1-2 | TRBD1 | few | TRBV5-6 | TGTGCCAGCAGGCCCGACAGGGGGTCCTTAGGCTACACCTTC | CASRPDRGSLGYTF
TRBJ2-2 | TRBD2 | . | TRBV5-1 | TGCGCCAGCAGCTTCGGGACTAGCGGGGGGGCCCGGACCGGGGAGCTGTTTTTT | CASSFGTSGGARTGELFF
TRBJ2-3 | TRBD1 | . | TRBV28 | TGTGCCAGCAGTTTTGGGGGACAGGGGGTCCCCACAGATACGCAGTATTTT | CASSFGGQGVPTDTQYF
TRBJ2-1 | . | . | TRBV11-2 | TGTGCCAGCAGCTTGGGTCTGGCGGGTATTTACAATGAGCAGTTCTTC | CASSLGLAGIYNEQFF